This T cell receptor beta chain was captured in a study of T cell repertoires in cytomegalovirus infection. Turning to the study itself: Well-studied HLA-B-restricted epitopes and recently identified HLA-C-restricted epitopes of CMV were both used in the study. TCR beta signatures that were public indicated CMV infection and matching HLA type. General study points: HLA-C-restricted CMV clonotypes gave the most frequent clonotype in two of eight donors.

Turning to this clonotype: Its antigen is not known.

In TCRdb, the reads were re-called with MiXCR into one record per CDR3 protein. Of hundreds of thousands of distinct CDR3 sequences in the sample, 25% to 35% were seen once. CDR1 is SGHVS, CDR2 FQNEAQ, per germline. The CDR3 loop spans 14 amino acids. The germline V and J ends were trimmed by 10 bases and 8 bases, with 18 bases remaining between them. The receptor was isolated from a human donor in good health (CMV status not recorded). Some clones in this sample may be carry-over from other donors' samples. The sequencing used cultured PBMCs, collected from culture after CMV antigen stimulation. V gene TRBV7-8 combines with J gene TRBJ1-6, with a possible D match to TRBD1 (5 bases). The CDR3 region has the DNA TGTGCCACCCTAGAGACAGATTGGCATTCACCCCTCCACTTT. As protein: CATLETDWHSPLHF.